This T cell receptor (beta chain) came from a study of beta chain features in type 1 diabetes. The CDR3 consists of 13 residues. V dropped 8 bases and J dropped 1; count of bases not matched to a gene: 2. Germline CDR1 and CDR2: SNHLY and FYNNEI. This clone has a handful of counts. Its antigen remains unknown. Study-level points and caveats: Here, the possible influence of HLA type (on TCRB rearrangement) remained unresolved. Reduced insertions and increased deletions marked VDJ junctions in type 1 diabetes patients.

As every portion of the isolated RNA was reverse transcribed, the sequencing read expressed TCRB transcripts. Using immunoSEQ multiplex PCR, the repertoire was profiled, and TCRdb retains in-frame clones only, with some absent. This sample has hundreds of thousands of clones; 15% to 20% occur once, and the top ten carry about 0.025%. The sequence was collected from a woman aged 18-29 years in good health. The chain has TRBV2 and TRBJ1-1; 9 bases agree with TRBD1. The sequencing input was naive CD4+ T cells from blood. The CDR3 nucleotides are TGTGCCAGCGGGGGACAGGGGAACACTGAAGCTTTCTTT. It encodes CASGGQGNTEAFF.